This T cell receptor beta chain was obtained from a study of CD8+CD57+ T cells in acquired aplastic anemia. This clonotype was seen many times. Antigen: not known. Looked up from germline, CDR1 is SQVTM and CDR2 is ANQGSEA. Trimming cost V 1 base and J 6 bases; bases outside gene matches: 8. CDR3 length equals 16 residues. Genomic DNA served as template for TCR beta VDJ and CDR3 profiling. Each CDR3 protein is one row after TCRdb ran MiXCR on the reads. The sample yields about 250,000 distinct CDR3 sequences, roughly half seen once. Findings of the study overall: Overlapping CD8+ CDR3 repertoires of patients and controls contained approximately 28 shared sequences.

Sequencing involved patients with CD8+CD57+ cell expansion previously shown by flow cytometry. This chain links TRBV29-1 with TRBJ2-3; 12 positions match TRBD2. The source material was sorted CD4+, CD8+, or CD8+CD57+ T cells (not recorded which) from PBMCs. This TCR derives from a human donor with aplastic anemia. The CDR3 loop reads CSVEASTSGGRDTQYF. CDR3 nucleotides: TGCAGCGTTGAAGCCTCGACTAGCGGGGGACGGGATACGCAGTATTTT.